A selection of T cell receptor beta chains follows, all from one sample in a study of blood T cell repertoires in COVID-19. Assay used: immunoSEQ multiplex PCR; TCRdb lists only in-frame clones, some missing. The sample records about 260,000 clones, around 87% being singletons. The sequenced sample was peripheral blood. These receptors came from a woman in her thirties or forties who had recovered from COVID-19. Both conserved end residues are part of each CDR3. A D gene is named only where the DNA matches it firmly.

CDR3 protein,J gene,D gene,V gene
CAWSDPRSRTEAFF,TRBJ1-1,.,TRBV30
CASSALDGFRQPQHF,TRBJ1-5,.,TRBV10-2
CASSAPDRNNEKLFF,TRBJ1-4,TRBD1,TRBV25-1
CAIGRQTGDYEQYF,TRBJ2-7,TRBD1,TRBV10-3
CASSVTGDYGYTF,TRBJ1-2,TRBD1,TRBV5-1
CASSVWGLVTDTQYF,TRBJ2-3,.,TRBV9
CASSEFGAGEAFF,TRBJ1-1,.,TRBV6-1
CASSFFGGYTF,TRBJ1-2,.,TRBV12-3/TRBV12-4
CASLDRSLNTGELFF,TRBJ2-2,.,TRBV19
CASSRPTGVNTEAFF,TRBJ1-1,TRBD1,TRBV4-1
CASSLERASGNTIYF,TRBJ1-3,.,TRBV7-2
CASSDTDRGRPNTEAFF,TRBJ1-1,TRBD1,TRBV7-9
CASSPLARSGNTIYF,TRBJ1-3,.,TRBV7-9
CASSQGHGFAQYF,TRBJ2-5,.,TRBV3-1/TRBV3-2
CAGNGQGLYEQYF,TRBJ2-7,TRBD1,TRBV2
CASSITGGNGYTF,TRBJ1-2,TRBD1,TRBV19
CASSFSGGTTDTQYF,TRBJ2-3,TRBD2,TRBV6-5
CASSPHPPGAGLTGELFF,TRBJ2-2,.,TRBV18
CASSQQTFSYEQYF,TRBJ2-7,.,TRBV18
CASSIWKGPANYGYTF,TRBJ1-2,.,TRBV19
CASSPGTSGPADTQYF,TRBJ2-3,TRBD2,TRBV10-2
CSVHTGINTEAFF,TRBJ1-1,.,TRBV29-1
CASSGGAGRTSTDTQYF,TRBJ2-3,TRBD2,TRBV30
CASSLDRGETQYF,TRBJ2-5,TRBD1,TRBV7-2
CASSVDRDIQYF,TRBJ2-4,TRBD1,TRBV19
CASSLARGRDTEAFF,TRBJ1-1,.,TRBV11-2
CSVEDSPLNYGYTF,TRBJ1-2,.,TRBV29-1
CSGRGQTNEKLFF,TRBJ1-4,TRBD1,TRBV29-1
CASSPDRGTGYTF,TRBJ1-2,TRBD1,TRBV27
CASSLQTGMETQYF,TRBJ2-5,.,TRBV7-2
CASSYSMGLAGGEEQFF,TRBJ2-1,TRBD2,TRBV6-2/TRBV6-3
CSAYRGLGTEAFF,TRBJ1-1,TRBD1,TRBV29-1
CASSVVGQGSYGYTF,TRBJ1-2,.,TRBV9
CATSESGTAGELFF,TRBJ2-2,TRBD1,TRBV24-1
CASSSQGPGANVLTF,TRBJ2-6,TRBD1,TRBV7-3
CASSPGGAGNEKLFF,TRBJ1-4,.,TRBV5-4
CASSLETGGSYNEQFF,TRBJ2-1,TRBD1,TRBV5-6
CASQQGGGTEAFF,TRBJ1-1,.,TRBV2
CASSSWAGGREQYF,TRBJ2-7,TRBD1,TRBV7-9
CASRAPGQGTEAFF,TRBJ1-1,TRBD1,TRBV10-2
CASSYASGGPETQYF,TRBJ2-5,TRBD2,TRBV5-1
CAWSTGFRQPQHF,TRBJ1-5,.,TRBV30
CASSYDRVGGYTF,TRBJ1-2,TRBD1,TRBV11-2
CASSYGDRPGWYF,TRBJ2-3,TRBD1,TRBV6-5
CASSLVGITTQYF,TRBJ2-5,.,TRBV7-9
CASRASGAAPGTQYF,TRBJ2-5,.,TRBV6-5
CATRDWIAERTDTQYF,TRBJ2-3,.,TRBV24-1
CSAPGGTEAFF,TRBJ1-1,.,TRBV29-1
CASSSGTSGGSAYEQYF,TRBJ2-7,TRBD2,TRBV9